These 32 T cell receptor beta chains originate from one sample sequenced in a study of blood T cell repertoires in COVID-19. Clones were sequenced by immunoSEQ multiplex PCR, and TCRdb holds only the in-frame ones, with some missing. The data show under 200,000 clones, about 85% seen once. Sequenced: peripheral blood. Receptors originate from a woman of 80 years or more with acute or convalescent COVID-19.

The CDR3 reads CASSPKEGPAYEQYF. CDR3 coding DNA: TGTGCCAGCTCACCAAAGGAGGGACCTGCCTACGAGCAGTACTTC. V is TRBV18 and J is TRBJ2-7; D may be TRBD2 (6 bases). Trimming cost V 2 bases and J 2 bases, with 13 bases left between them. CDR1 KGHSH and CDR2 LQKENI come from the germline V gene. This CDR3 comprises 15 residues.

This chain joins TRBV7-2 and TRBJ1-4; 9 bases match TRBD1. Per germline, CDR1 SGHTA and CDR2 FQGNSA. With V trimmed by 5 bases and J by 3 bases, 7 bases remained unmatched. This CDR3 has 16 amino acids. DNA of the CDR3: TGTGCCAGCAGCCGGACAGGGGCCGAGGCTAATGAAAAACTGTTTTTT. It yields the protein CASSRTGAEANEKLFF.

The rearrangement uses TRBV29-1 and TRBJ2-1; unclear D gene. Germline lookup yields CDR1 SQVTM and CDR2 ANQGSEA. This CDR3 contains 11 residues. Trimming pared 4 bases from V and 5 bases from J, leaving 6 bases between. CDR3 nucleotide sequence: TGCAGCGTTGGGCTGAACAATGAGCAGTTCTTC. Translating gives CSVGLNNEQFF.

V and J are TRBV6-6 and TRBJ2-1; the D gene is possibly TRBD1 (6 bases). Trimming took off 6 bases at V and 7 bases at J, with 19 bases between the two ends. CDR3 length: 15 amino acids. Germline V gene lookup returns CDR1 MNHNY and CDR2 SVGAGI (reference sequence). Here the CDR3 reads CASSTRAAQGNEQFF. The CDR3 DNA sequence: TGTGCCAGCAGCACCCGGGCGGCCCAGGGGAATGAGCAGTTCTTC.

CDR3 nucleotide sequence: TGCGCCAGCAGCCCCGGGACAGGGAGGGCAGCTTTCTTT. This sequence encodes CASSPGTGRAAFF. V is TRBV5-1 and J is TRBJ1-1; 9 bases fit TRBD1. V lost 4 bases, J lost 10 bases, and 8 bases stayed unmatched. Per the germline V gene, CDR1 is SGHRS and CDR2 is YFSETQ. The CDR3 spans 13 residues.

The genes are TRBV7-2 and TRBJ2-6; D unclear. The CDR3 runs 15 residues. From germline, CDR1 is SGHTA and CDR2 FQGNSA. V was shortened by 4 bases and J by 3 bases, with 10 bases between the two germline ends. The CDR3 is CASSSGEGGANVLTF. CDR3 DNA sequence: TGTGCCAGCAGCTCCGGAGAAGGTGGGGCCAACGTCCTGACTTTC.

The rearrangement uses TRBV7-2 and TRBJ1-1; weak D call: TRBD1 (6 bases). Germline V gene sequence: CDR1 SGHTA, CDR2 FQGNSA. Trimming left V 2 bases short and J 3 bases short, with 13 bases between. The CDR3 covers 15 residues. The CDR3: CASSLSRGGHTEAFF. CDR3 in DNA: TGTGCCAGCAGCTTATCTCGCGGGGGGCACACTGAAGCTTTCTTT.

The chain couples TRBV7-8 to TRBJ1-5; D is unclear. This CDR3 contains 13 residues. The germline V gene has CDR1 SGHVS and CDR2 FQNEAQ. The V end was cut by 4 bases, the J end by 2 bases, with 6 bases between. Here the CDR3 DNA reads TGTGCCAGCAGCTCCTATGGCAATCAGCCCCAGCATTTT. This gives the protein CASSSYGNQPQHF.

J is TRBJ1-2 and V is TRBV19; TRBD1 agrees at 9 bases. J was trimmed by 6 bases and V by 8 bases; bases with no gene match: 10. Per the germline V gene, CDR1 is LNHDA and CDR2 is SQIVND (reference sequence). The CDR3 is made up of 14 amino acids. DNA of the CDR3: TGTGCCAGTCGCGACAGGGGGAAGGAGGATGGCTACACCTTC. Amino acid sequence: CASRDRGKEDGYTF.

The rearrangement uses TRBV5-6 and TRBJ2-5, with 9 bases fitting TRBD1. Per germline, CDR1 SGHDT and CDR2 YYEEEE. The CDR3 contains 15 residues. After removal of 0 bases from V and 5 bases from J, the junction contained 5 bases not matched to a gene. The CDR3 reads CASSLVTGGSETQYF. CDR3 bases: TGTGCCAGCAGCTTGGTTACAGGGGGCTCGGAGACCCAGTACTTC.

This chain links TRBV2 with TRBJ2-2; 10 bases match TRBD1. The CDR3 contains 15 residues. The germline CDR1 and CDR2 sequences are SNHLY and FYNNEI. The V and J ends lost 1 base and 6 bases, in that order; junction bases with no gene match: 2. The CDR3 nucleotides are TGTGCCAGCAGTGAAGGAGACAGGGGGCCCGGGGAGCTGTTTTTT. Its protein is CASSEGDRGPGELFF.

This chain joins TRBV7-2 and TRBJ1-5, with D perhaps matching TRBD1 (6 bases). This CDR3 comprises 14 residues. CDR1 and CDR2 from the germline V gene are SGHTA and FQGNSA. Trimming shortened V by 4 bases and J by 6 bases, and 13 bases separated the two germline ends. The CDR3 bases are TGTGCCAGCAGCTCGACCGGGACACGTCAGCCCCAGCATTTT. This translates into CASSSTGTRQPQHF.

The gene calls are TRBV5-4 and TRBJ1-6; D gene unclear. The CDR3 has 16 residues. Germline values: CDR1 SGHNT, CDR2 YYREEE (reference sequence). V lost 0 bases to trimming and J lost 1 base, with 8 bases between them. The CDR3 DNA follows: TGTGCCAGCAGCTTGGAATCGGGATCCTATAATTCACCCCTCCACTTT. This codes for CASSLESGSYNSPLHF.

J is TRBJ1-5 and V is TRBV29-1; TRBD1 might be the D (5 bases). The CDR3 runs 13 residues. The ends were cut back, 6 bases at V and 0 bases at J, with 9 bases in the middle. Germline V gives CDR1 SQVTM, CDR2 ANQGSEA. The CDR3 is CSVATGSNQPQHF. Written as DNA, the CDR3 is TGCAGCGTCGCCACAGGTAGCAATCAGCCCCAGCATTTT. Complete variable domain (other parts from reference TRBV29-1 and TRBJ1-5): SAVISQKPSRDICQRGTSLTIQCQVDSQVTMMFWYRQQPGQSLTLIATANQGSEATYESGFVIDKFPISRPNLTFSTLTVSNMSPEDSSIYLCSVATGSNQPQHFGDGTRLSIL.

Only one count was recorded for this clone. The chain's CDR3 is CASSRVRGEAFF. CDR3 bases: TGCGCCAGCAGCCGCGTCCGGGGTGAAGCTTTCTTT. The gene calls are TRBV4-3 and TRBJ1-1; no clear D. CDR3 size: 12 residues. The V and J ends lost 4 bases and 7 bases respectively, with 10 bases between them. From germline, CDR1 is LGHNA and CDR2 YSLEER.

J is TRBJ2-2 and V is TRBV27; TRBD2 is a possible D gene (5 bases). The CDR3 has 15 amino acids. Germline loops: CDR1 MNHEY, CDR2 SMNVEV (reference sequence). The V end was cut by 5 bases, the J end by 3 bases, with 13 bases between. The CDR3: CASSPWERDTGELFF. DNA of the CDR3: TGTGCCAGCAGTCCCTGGGAGCGTGACACCGGGGAGCTGTTTTTT.

This chain uses TRBV6-1 with TRBJ2-7; D is uncertain. The CDR3 is made up of 15 amino acids. V shed 1 base and J shed 4 bases, with 14 bases lying between them. CDR1 is MNHNS, CDR2 SASEGT, per germline. CDR3: CASSEVFLAPYEQYF. CDR3 nucleotide sequence: TGTGCCAGCAGTGAAGTATTCTTGGCACCTTACGAGCAGTACTTC.

The chain combines TRBV4-2 with TRBJ2-7, with TRBD2 matching over 11 bases. The CDR3 is 16 residues long. Per the germline V gene, CDR1 is LGHNA and CDR2 is YNFKEQ. The ends lost 0 bases at V and 4 bases at J; junction bases unmatched: 5. CDR3 sequence (DNA): TGTGCCAGCAGCCAAGATCAACTAGCGGGAGCATACGAGCAGTACTTC. Translated: CASSQDQLAGAYEQYF.

The chain carries TRBV5-8 and TRBJ1-3, with 7 bases that match TRBD1. Germline trimming cut 2 bases from V and 0 bases from J; bases unmatched to any gene: 2. Germline loops: CDR1 SGHTS, CDR2 YDEGEE. This CDR3 has 15 residues. Here the CDR3 DNA reads TGTGCCAGCAGCTTAGGGACAGCCTCTGGAAACACCATATATTTT. Translating it yields CASSLGTASGNTIYF.

This clone was seen a single time. CDR3 sequence reads: CASSWDREGQPQHF. CDR3 nucleotides: TGTGCCAGCAGTTGGGACAGGGAAGGACAGCCCCAGCATTTT. The chain carries TRBV2 and TRBJ1-5, with 9 bases aligning to TRBD1. The CDR3 is made up of 14 amino acids. V shed 5 bases and J 7 bases; nucleotides not matched to a gene: 6. Germline assignment: CDR1 SNHLY and CDR2 FYNNEI.

V gene TRBV9 combines with J gene TRBJ2-1; a weak D match, TRBD2 (6 bases). Trimming cost V 3 bases and J 2 bases, with 15 bases left between them. The CDR3 is 16 residues long. Germline CDR1 is SGDLS and CDR2 is YYNGEE. The CDR3 region is CASSAGLNSPYNEQFF. The CDR3, as DNA: TGTGCCAGCAGCGCGGGACTCAATAGCCCCTACAATGAGCAGTTCTTC.

The CDR3 region is CAIRPDRAVYGYTF. The CDR3 nucleotides read TGTGCCATCAGGCCAGACAGGGCGGTGTATGGCTACACCTTC. The rearrangement uses TRBV10-3 and TRBJ1-2; 7 nucleotides align to TRBD1. The trim removed 6 bases at V and 5 bases at J, leaving 9 bases unmatched. The germline V gene encodes CDR1 ENHRY and CDR2 SYGVKD. This CDR3 has 14 amino acids.

This chain links TRBV19 with TRBJ1-2; 11 bases are shared with TRBD1. In germline, CDR1 is LNHDA, CDR2 SQIVND (reference sequence). The CDR3 loop spans 14 amino acids. Unmatched junction bases numbered 4, after V lost 5 bases and J lost 5 bases. CDR3 nucleotides: TGTGCCAGTAGTGTCGGACAGGGGGCGTATGGCTACACCTTC. Translation: CASSVGQGAYGYTF.

The J gene is TRBJ2-7, the V gene TRBV5-6; 8 bases agree with TRBD2. CDR1 and CDR2 from the germline V gene are SGHDT and YYEEEE. V lost 4 bases and J lost 2; bases outside the gene matches: 11. The CDR3 has 16 residues. CDR3 sequence (DNA): TGTGCCAGCAGCCCAATAAGCGGGGGAATCCCCTACGAGCAGTACTTC. Translation: CASSPISGGIPYEQYF.

V is TRBV27 and J is TRBJ2-7; 10 bases match TRBD1. V lost 2 bases, J lost 3 bases, and 4 bases stayed unmatched. The CDR3 consists of 15 residues. Germline V gene data show CDR1 as MNHEY and CDR2 as SMNVEV (reference sequence). In DNA, the CDR3 is TGTGCCAGCAGTTTACTCGGGACAGGGGTCTACGAGCAGTACTTC. It is translated as CASSLLGTGVYEQYF.

This chain uses TRBV15 with TRBJ2-5; 11 nucleotides align to TRBD1. The V segment lost 5 bases and the J segment 0 bases; nucleotides outside the gene matches: 5. Germline CDR1 is LNHNV and CDR2 is YYDKDF (reference sequence). There are 16 residues in the CDR3. Written as DNA, the CDR3 is TGTGCCACCAGCCCGGGGGACAGGGGGTACCAAGAGACCCAGTACTTC. Protein product: CATSPGDRGYQETQYF.

The rearrangement joins TRBV5-4 to TRBJ1-3, with D unclear. The CDR3 is made up of 15 amino acids. Germline V gene lookup returns CDR1 SGHNT and CDR2 YYREEE (reference sequence). V gave up 0 bases and J gave up 2 bases, with 9 bases separating them. DNA of the CDR3: TGTGCCAGCAGCTTGGAGTCCGAGCCTGGAAACACCATATATTTT. This sequence encodes CASSLESEPGNTIYF.

The rearrangement links TRBV10-2 to TRBJ1-1, with D maybe TRBD1 (6 bases). With 4 bases removed from V and 2 bases from J, the gap between germline ends came to 14 bases. CDR1 WSHSY and CDR2 SAAADI come from the germline V gene. This CDR3 spans 15 amino acids. The CDR3 loop reads CASSGTRQENTEAFF. The CDR3 DNA follows: TGCGCCAGCAGTGGGACTAGACAGGAAAACACTGAAGCTTTCTTT.

The CDR3 region is CASSLQGESYYGYTF. The CDR3 nucleotides are TGCGCCAGCAGCTTGCAGGGTGAAAGCTACTATGGCTACACCTTC. The J gene is TRBJ1-2, the V gene TRBV5-1; D possibly corresponds to TRBD1 (5 bases). V dropped 1 base and J dropped 3 bases, with 13 bases sitting between them. Germline V gene data show CDR1 as SGHRS and CDR2 as YFSETQ. CDR3 size: 15 residues.

The chain links TRBV19 to TRBJ2-3; 8 bases fit TRBD2. The CDR3 length is 17 residues. Trimming took 1 base from V and 1 from J; bases not matched to a gene: 7. CDR1 is LNHDA, CDR2 SQIVND, per germline (reference sequence). Here the CDR3 reads CASSIGGASGRTDTQYF. CDR3 bases: TGTGCCAGTAGTATAGGGGGGGCTAGCGGGCGCACAGATACGCAGTATTTT. The whole variable domain, remainder taken from reference TRBV19 and TRBJ2-3, is DGGITQSPKYLFRKEGQNVTLSCEQNLNHDAMYWYRQDPGQGLRLIYYSQIVNDFQKGDIAEGYSVSREKKESFPLTVTSAQKNPTAFYLCASSIGGASGRTDTQYFGPGTRLTVL.

The genes are TRBV10-3 and TRBJ2-2; 15 bases match TRBD2. The V segment lost 11 bases and the J segment 4 bases; nucleotides outside the gene matches: 8. Germline CDR1 and CDR2: ENHRY and SYGVKD. CDR3 length equals 16 residues. The CDR3 protein is CAVTGLAGGATGELFF. The CDR3 DNA follows: TGTGCCGTCACTGGACTAGCGGGGGGGGCCACCGGGGAGCTGTTTTTT.

The chain employs TRBV11-2 and TRBJ2-2; 10 nucleotides align to TRBD1. The CDR3 extends over 15 amino acids. CDR1 and CDR2 from the germline V gene are SGHAT and FQNNGV. V gave up 5 bases and J gave up 5 bases; unmatched junction bases: 5. Here the CDR3 DNA reads TGTGCCAGCAGCGGTGGACAGGGGGGGACCGGGGAGCTGTTTTTT. This translates into CASSGGQGGTGELFF. The complete variable domain, with remaining parts taken from reference TRBV11-2 and TRBJ2-2, reads EAGVAQSPRYKIIEKRQSVAFWCNPISGHATLYWYQQILGQGPKLLIQFQNNGVVDDSQLPKDRFSAERLKGVDSTLKIQPAKLEDSAVYLCASSGGQGGTGELFFGEGSRLTVL.